Here is one T cell receptor beta chain with its context. Its antigen is still unknown. The data stem from a study of OX40 agonist ivuxolimab in advanced cancers. Study summary: Participants could have had prior anti-PD-1, anti-PD-L1 or anti-CTLA-4 therapy, and about 37% had some.

TCRdb's table, derived via immunoSEQ multiplex PCR, lists solely in-frame clones and lacks some. The sample has roughly 60,000 clones; roughly 80% are singletons. From germline, CDR1 is WNHNN and CDR2 SYGVQD (reference sequence). V was clipped by 6 bases and J by 2 bases, with 8 bases between them. The CDR3 consists of 12 residues. General observations from the study: There was clonal expansion of CD4+ and CD8+ blood T cells by week 6 at 0.1 to 3.0 mg/kg. No determination was made of the antigen specificity of the expanded peripheral T cells.

Patients with a history of autoimmune disease or on systemic immunosuppression were excluded. Specimen: CD4+ or CD8+ T cells sorted from blood, collected in a trial of the OX40 agonist ivuxolimab. This receptor was obtained from an adult with an advanced solid tumor such as melanoma, head and neck, liver or kidney cancer. V gene TRBV10-1 combines with J gene TRBJ2-7, with D maybe TRBD2 (5 bases). The CDR3 here is CASSEGAYEQYF. CDR3 nucleotide sequence: TGCGCCAGCAGCGAGGGTGCCTACGAGCAGTACTTC.